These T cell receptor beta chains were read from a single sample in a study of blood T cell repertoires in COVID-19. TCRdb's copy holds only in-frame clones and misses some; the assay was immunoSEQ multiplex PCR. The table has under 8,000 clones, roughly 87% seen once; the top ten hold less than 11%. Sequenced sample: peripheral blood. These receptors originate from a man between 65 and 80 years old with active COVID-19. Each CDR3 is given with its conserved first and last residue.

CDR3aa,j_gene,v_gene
CASSPDGRGQETQYF,TRBJ2-5,TRBV5-1
CASSLVTGVDGYTF,TRBJ1-2,TRBV13
CASSYSGGGTEAFF,TRBJ1-1,TRBV6-2/TRBV6-3
CASSIGQGEDIQYF,TRBJ2-4,TRBV2
CASSPTGQGMANEQFF,TRBJ2-1,TRBV9
CASSDPRQGGFTDTQYF,TRBJ2-3,TRBV25-1
CASSSRTGGNEQFF,TRBJ2-1,TRBV6-5
CASSIYREFNEKLFF,TRBJ1-4,TRBV7-8
CAIEAYTDTQYF,TRBJ2-3,TRBV2
CASSASRDREKYEQFF,TRBJ2-1,TRBV7-2
CASSETGFQPQHF,TRBJ1-5,TRBV10-1
CASVVGTGQRETQYF,TRBJ2-5,TRBV12-5
CASSLGTGSYEQYF,TRBJ2-7,TRBV27
CASSLGTSGGTDTQYF,TRBJ2-3,TRBV5-4
CASSLPVDGGRDEQYF,TRBJ2-7,TRBV11-2
CASSEQGRYQPQHF,TRBJ1-5,TRBV19
CASRPTSGGTDEQFF,TRBJ2-1,TRBV2
CASSPGHATNYGYTF,TRBJ1-2,TRBV9
CASSLRFGGASTDTQYF,TRBJ2-3,TRBV13